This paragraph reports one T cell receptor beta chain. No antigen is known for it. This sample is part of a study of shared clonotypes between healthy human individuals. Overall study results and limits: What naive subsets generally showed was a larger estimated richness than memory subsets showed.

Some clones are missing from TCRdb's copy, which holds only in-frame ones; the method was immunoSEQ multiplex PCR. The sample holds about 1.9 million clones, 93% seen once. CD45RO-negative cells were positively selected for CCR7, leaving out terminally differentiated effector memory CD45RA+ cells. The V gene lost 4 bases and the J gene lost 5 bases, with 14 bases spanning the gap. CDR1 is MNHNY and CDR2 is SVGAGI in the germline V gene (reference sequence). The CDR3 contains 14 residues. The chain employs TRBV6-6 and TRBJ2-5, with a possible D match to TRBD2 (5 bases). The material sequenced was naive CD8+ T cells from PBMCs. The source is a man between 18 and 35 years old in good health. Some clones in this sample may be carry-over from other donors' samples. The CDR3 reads CASSSLAAGETQYF. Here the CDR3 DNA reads TGTGCCAGCAGTTCCCTGGCGGCGGGTGAGACCCAGTACTTC.